Here is one T cell receptor (beta chain) with its context. The antigen is undetermined. The data originate from a study of cytomegalovirus exposure and HLA in healthy donors. Study results and caveats: In an earlier analysis, in some 500 donors, most V segments appeared productive either ~87% or ~30% of the time.

V shed 5 bases and J 7 bases; nucleotides not matched to a gene: 5. The germline V gene has CDR1 PRHDT and CDR2 FYEKMQ (reference sequence). This CDR3 contains 13 residues. With 60 Vbeta and 13 Jbeta primers, the PCR was carried out. Original methodology: The count from a later analysis was some 80 million unique TCR beta chains, some 10 million of them shared. Clones were read by immunoSEQ multiplex PCR, and TCRdb kept only the in-frame ones, dropping some. V and J calls plus clone size are reproduced from that table; the DNA served to infer D and trimming. The data hold 210,000 or so clones, with 75% to 90% observed a single time.

The chain employs TRBV13 and TRBJ2-7, with 10 bases fitting TRBD2. The specimen was PBMCs. The receptor's source is a boy aged 2 to 10 in good health and CMV-seronegative. CDR3 protein: CASSIGTSAEQYF. In DNA form, the CDR3 reads TGTGCCAGCAGCATTGGGACTAGCGCTGAGCAGTACTTC.